The rows below give T cell receptor beta chains drawn from one sample of a study of radiation and T cells in renal cell carcinoma. Clones were read by immunoSEQ multiplex PCR, and TCRdb kept only the in-frame ones, dropping some. The sample includes tens of thousands of clones, about 83% of them seen just once. Sequenced material: blood, taken from a patient whose treatment included radiotherapy and nephrectomy. All receptors come from a man between 60 and 70 years old with renal cell carcinoma. Both conserved end residues are part of each CDR3. The D gene is left open where the match is weak. Clone size is stated in some rows and not others, as once, few, many or a class when expanded.

size: .; D: TRBD1; J: TRBJ2-5; V: TRBV7-7; DNA: TGTGCCAGCAGCTTGCCAGGGGGTCGGGAGACCCAGTACTTC; CDR3: CASSLPGGRETQYF
size: .; D: TRBD1; J: TRBJ1-1; V: TRBV11-2; DNA: TGTGCCAGCAGCTTAAGTCTGTACAGGGGATTGACTGAAGCTTTCTTT; CDR3: CASSLSLYRGLTEAFF
size: .; D: .; J: TRBJ2-5; V: TRBV7-9; DNA: TGTGCCAGCAGCGAAGCAGGTGGCGAAGAGACCCAGTACTTC; CDR3: CASSEAGGEETQYF
size: .; D: TRBD1; J: TRBJ2-3; V: TRBV30; DNA: TGTGCCTGGACCTGGGACAGGGGCACAGATACGCAGTATTTT; CDR3: CAWTWDRGTDTQYF
size: .; D: .; J: TRBJ2-7; V: TRBV11-2; DNA: TGTGCCAGCAGCTCAGGACCCAGCTCCTACGAGCAGTACTTC; CDR3: CASSSGPSSYEQYF
size: .; D: .; J: TRBJ1-1; V: TRBV10-3; DNA: TGTGCCATCAAGCCCGGCCTTAGATTGAACACTGAAGCTTTCTTT; CDR3: CAIKPGLRLNTEAFF
size: .; D: .; J: TRBJ2-3; V: TRBV19; DNA: TGTGCCAGTAGTATAGAATTGATGGATTTAGATACGCAGTATTTT; CDR3: CASSIELMDLDTQYF
size: .; D: .; J: TRBJ2-2; V: TRBV6-5; DNA: TGTGCCAGCAGTTACTCTGGGGGCGGGGAGCTGTTTTTT; CDR3: CASSYSGGGELFF
size: .; D: .; J: TRBJ2-6; V: TRBV7-9; DNA: TGTGCCAGCCAACCACCTGGGGCCAACGTCCTGACTTTC; CDR3: CASQPPGANVLTF
size: .; D: TRBD1; J: TRBJ1-1; V: TRBV2; DNA: TGTGCCAGCACGCAAGGCAGGGGGTTAAACACTGAAGCTTTCTTT; CDR3: CASTQGRGLNTEAFF
size: few; D: .; J: TRBJ1-5; V: TRBV2; DNA: TGTGCCAGCAGTTGGGACAATAGTCAGCCCCAGCATTTT; CDR3: CASSWDNSQPQHF